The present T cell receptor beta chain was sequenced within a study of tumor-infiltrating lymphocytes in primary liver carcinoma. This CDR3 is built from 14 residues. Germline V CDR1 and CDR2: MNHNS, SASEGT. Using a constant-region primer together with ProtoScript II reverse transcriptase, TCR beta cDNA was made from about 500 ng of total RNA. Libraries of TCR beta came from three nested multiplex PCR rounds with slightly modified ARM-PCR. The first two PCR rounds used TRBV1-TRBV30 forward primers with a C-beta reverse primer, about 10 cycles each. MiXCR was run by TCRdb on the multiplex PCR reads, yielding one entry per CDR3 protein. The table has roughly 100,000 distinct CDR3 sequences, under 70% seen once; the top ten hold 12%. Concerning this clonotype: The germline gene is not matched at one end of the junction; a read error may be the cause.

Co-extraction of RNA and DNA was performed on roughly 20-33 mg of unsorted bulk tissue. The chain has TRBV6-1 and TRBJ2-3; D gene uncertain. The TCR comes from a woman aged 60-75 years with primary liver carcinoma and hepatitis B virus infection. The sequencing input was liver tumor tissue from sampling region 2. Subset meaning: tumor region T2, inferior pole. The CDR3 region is CASSETLSPDMQYF. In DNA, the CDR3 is TGTGCCAGCAGTGAAACTCTGTCGCCAGATATGCAGTATTTT.